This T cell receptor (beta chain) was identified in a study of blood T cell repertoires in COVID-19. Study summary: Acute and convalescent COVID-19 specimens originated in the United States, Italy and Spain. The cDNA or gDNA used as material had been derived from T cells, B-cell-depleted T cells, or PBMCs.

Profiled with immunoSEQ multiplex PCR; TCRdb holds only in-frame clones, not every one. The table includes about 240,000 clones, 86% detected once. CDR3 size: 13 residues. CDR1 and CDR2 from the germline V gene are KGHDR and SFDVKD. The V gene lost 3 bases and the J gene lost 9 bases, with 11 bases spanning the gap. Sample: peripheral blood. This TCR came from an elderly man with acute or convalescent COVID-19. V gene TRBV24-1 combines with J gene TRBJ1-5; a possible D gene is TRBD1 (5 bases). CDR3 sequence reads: CATSDLQGGPQHF. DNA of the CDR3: TGTGCCACCAGTGATCTCCAGGGAGGGCCCCAGCATTTT.